The next 8 T cell receptor beta chains were all read from a single sample in a study of OX40 agonist ivuxolimab in advanced cancers. Measured with immunoSEQ multiplex PCR; TCRdb has only the in-frame clones, and not every one. The data hold about 81,000 clones, with around 80% observed a single time. Material: CD4+ or CD8+ T cells sorted from blood, obtained in a trial of the OX40 agonist ivuxolimab. Receptors originate from an adult with an advanced solid tumor such as melanoma, head and neck, liver or kidney cancer.

The chain is built from TRBV19 and TRBJ2-7; 7 positions match TRBD1. Germline V lookup: CDR1 LNHDA, CDR2 SQIVND (reference sequence). The CDR3 length is 16 residues. V lost 4 bases to trimming and J lost 4 bases; unmatched junction nucleotides: 13. The CDR3 bases are TGTGCCAGTAGTAGCCGGACAGGTGAACTAAAATACGAGCAGTACGTC. Its translation is CASSSRTGELKYEQYV.

J is TRBJ1-4 and V is TRBV6-6; 7 bases fit TRBD1. CDR3 length: 15 amino acids. V trimming: 2 bases; J trimming: 5 bases; junction bases outside the gene matches: 5. Germline CDR1 reads MNHNY; CDR2 reads SVGAGI (reference sequence). The CDR3 here is CASSYTARGNEKLFF. The CDR3 bases are TGTGCCAGCAGTTACACGGCCAGGGGGAATGAAAAACTGTTTTTT.

The chain recombines TRBV15 with TRBJ2-3; 10 bases agree with TRBD2. V was pared by 5 bases and J by 5 bases, with 7 bases of the junction left unmatched. The germline V gene has CDR1 LNHNV and CDR2 YYDKDF (reference sequence). This CDR3 region has 15 residues. The CDR3 sequence is CATSAQRGGEDTQYF. The DNA of the CDR3 is TGTGCCACCAGCGCGCAGCGGGGGGGTGAAGATACGCAGTATTTT.

The chain combines TRBV7-8 with TRBJ2-1; 7 positions match TRBD2. The J segment lost 8 bases and the V segment lost 1 base, leaving 20 bases of the junction unmatched. The germline CDR1 and CDR2 sequences are SGHVS and FQNEAQ. This CDR3 is 19 amino acids long. The CDR3, as DNA: TGTGCCAGCAGCTTAGTCCTACGGGGGGTTACCCGTCGAAGGGATGAGCAGTTCTTC. Amino acid sequence: CASSLVLRGVTRRRDEQFF.

The chain has TRBV5-1 and TRBJ1-1; 8 nucleotides line up with TRBD1. The CDR3 contains 18 residues. Germline CDR1 and CDR2: SGHRS and YFSETQ. The V segment lost 0 bases and the J segment 4 bases; nucleotides outside the gene matches: 14. The CDR3 nucleotides read TGCGCCAGCAGCTTGGGAGAGGGCAGGGGGCGATTTGGCACTGAAGCTTTCTTT. It is translated as CASSLGEGRGRFGTEAFF.

The chain couples TRBV9 to TRBJ2-7; TRBD2 is a possible D gene (5 bases). The CDR3 is made up of 16 amino acids. CDR1 and CDR2 from the germline V gene are SGDLS and YYNGEE. Trimming took off 3 bases at V and 5 bases at J, with 21 bases between the two ends. The chain's CDR3 is CASSAGMVFSGDEQYF. Written as DNA, the CDR3 is TGTGCCAGCAGCGCTGGCATGGTTTTCAGCGGAGACGAGCAGTACTTC. Using reference TRBV9 and TRBJ2-7 for the parts outside the CDR3, the full variable domain is DSGVTQTPKHLITATGQRVTLRCSPRSGDLSVYWYQQSLDQGLQFLIQYYNGEERAKGNILERFSAQQFPDLHSELNLSSLELGDSALYFCASSAGMVFSGDEQYFGPGTRLTVT.

The chain is built from TRBV27 and TRBJ1-4; the D gene is possibly TRBD1 (5 bases). The length of the CDR3 is 14 residues. V was cut by 6 bases and J by 3 bases, with 11 bases left in between. Germline CDR1 and CDR2: MNHEY and SMNVEV (reference sequence). The CDR3 is CASSFGGPNEKLFF. Written as DNA, the CDR3 is TGTGCCAGCAGCTTCGGGGGACCTAATGAAAAACTGTTTTTT.

The rearrangement links TRBV18 to TRBJ1-2; D remains unclear. Germline V lookup: CDR1 KGHSH, CDR2 LQKENI. Trimming stripped 2 bases from V and 3 bases from J, with 10 bases between. CDR3 size: 14 residues. The CDR3 coding sequence is TGTGCCAGCTCACCATTGGTAAACGACTATGGCTACACCTTC. Translated: CASSPLVNDYGYTF.